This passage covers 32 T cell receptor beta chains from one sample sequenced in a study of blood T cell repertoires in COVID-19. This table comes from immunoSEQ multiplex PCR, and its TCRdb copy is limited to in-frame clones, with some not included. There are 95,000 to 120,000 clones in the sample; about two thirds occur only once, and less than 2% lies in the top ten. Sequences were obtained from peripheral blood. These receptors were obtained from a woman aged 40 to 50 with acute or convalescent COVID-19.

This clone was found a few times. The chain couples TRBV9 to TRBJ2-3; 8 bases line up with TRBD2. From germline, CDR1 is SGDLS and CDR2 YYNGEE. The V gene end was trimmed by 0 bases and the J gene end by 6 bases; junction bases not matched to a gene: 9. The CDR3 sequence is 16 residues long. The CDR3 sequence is CASSVAPAGVGDTQYF. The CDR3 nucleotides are TGTGCCAGCAGCGTAGCCCCAGCGGGGGTTGGGGATACGCAGTATTTT.

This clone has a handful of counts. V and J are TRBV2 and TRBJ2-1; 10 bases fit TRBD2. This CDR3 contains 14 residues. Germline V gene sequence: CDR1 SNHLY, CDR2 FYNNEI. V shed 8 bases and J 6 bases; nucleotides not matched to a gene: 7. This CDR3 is CASESGGGFNEQFF. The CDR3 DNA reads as TGTGCCAGCGAAAGCGGGGGGGGTTTCAATGAGCAGTTCTTC.

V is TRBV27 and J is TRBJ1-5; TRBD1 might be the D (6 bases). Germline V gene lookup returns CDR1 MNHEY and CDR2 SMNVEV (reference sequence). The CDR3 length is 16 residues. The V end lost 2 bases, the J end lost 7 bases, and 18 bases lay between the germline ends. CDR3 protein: CASSLRGNSATQPQHF. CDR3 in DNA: TGTGCCAGCAGTTTAAGGGGGAATAGCGCTACCCAGCCCCAGCATTTT.

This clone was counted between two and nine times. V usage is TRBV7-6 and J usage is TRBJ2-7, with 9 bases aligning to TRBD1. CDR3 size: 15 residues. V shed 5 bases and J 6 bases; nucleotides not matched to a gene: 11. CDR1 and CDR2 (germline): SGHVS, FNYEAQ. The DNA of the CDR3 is TGTGCCAGCAGCCCGTGGGACAGGGAAGGTGGCGAGCAGTACTTC. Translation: CASSPWDREGGEQYF.

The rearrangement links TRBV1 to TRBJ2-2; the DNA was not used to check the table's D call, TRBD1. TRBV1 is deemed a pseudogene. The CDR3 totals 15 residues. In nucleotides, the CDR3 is TGCACCAGCAAAGGGGACAGGGAGAAGGGCGGGGAGCTGTTTTTT. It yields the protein CTSKGDREKGGELFF.

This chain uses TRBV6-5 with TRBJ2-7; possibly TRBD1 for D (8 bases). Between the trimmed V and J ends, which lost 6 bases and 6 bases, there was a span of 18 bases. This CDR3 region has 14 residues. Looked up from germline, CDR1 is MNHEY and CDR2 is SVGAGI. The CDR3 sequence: CASSTRTGTIEQYF. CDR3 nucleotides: TGTGCCAGCAGCACGAGGACAGGGACTATCGAGCAGTACTTC.

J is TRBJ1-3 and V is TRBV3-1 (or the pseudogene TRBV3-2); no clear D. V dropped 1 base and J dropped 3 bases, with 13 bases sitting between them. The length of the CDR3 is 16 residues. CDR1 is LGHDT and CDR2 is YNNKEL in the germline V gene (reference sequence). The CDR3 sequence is CASSQGAATGGNTIYF. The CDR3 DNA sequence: TGTGCCAGCAGCCAAGGCGCCGCTACGGGTGGAAACACCATATATTTT.

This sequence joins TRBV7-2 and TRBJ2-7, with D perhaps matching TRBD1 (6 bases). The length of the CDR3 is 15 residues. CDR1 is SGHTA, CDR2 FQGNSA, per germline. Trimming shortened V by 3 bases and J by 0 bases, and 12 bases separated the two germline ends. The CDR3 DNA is TGTGCCAGCAGCTTCGGACAGCTTAACTCCTACGAGCAGTACTTC. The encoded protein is CASSFGQLNSYEQYF.

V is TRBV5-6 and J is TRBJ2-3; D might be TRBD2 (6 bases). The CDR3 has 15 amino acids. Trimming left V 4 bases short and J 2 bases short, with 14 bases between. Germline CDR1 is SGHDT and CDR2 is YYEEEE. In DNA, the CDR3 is TGTGCCAGCAGCCTCATGGGGGGATACACAGATACGCAGTATTTT. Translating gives CASSLMGGYTDTQYF.

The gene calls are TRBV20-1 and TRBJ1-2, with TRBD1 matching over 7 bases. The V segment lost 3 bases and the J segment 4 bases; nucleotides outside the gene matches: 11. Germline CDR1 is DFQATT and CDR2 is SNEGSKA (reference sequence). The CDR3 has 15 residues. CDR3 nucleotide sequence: TGCAGTGCTAGTAGTCGGGACAGCGGTTCCTATGGCTACACCTTC. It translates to CSASSRDSGSYGYTF.

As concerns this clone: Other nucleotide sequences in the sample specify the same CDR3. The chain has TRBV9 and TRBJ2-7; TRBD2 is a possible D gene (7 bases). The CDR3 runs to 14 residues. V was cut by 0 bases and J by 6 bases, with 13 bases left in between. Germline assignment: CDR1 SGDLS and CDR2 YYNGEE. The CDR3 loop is CASSVAPGEGEQYF. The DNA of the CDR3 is TGTGCCAGCAGCGTAGCTCCAGGGGAGGGCGAGCAGTACTTC.

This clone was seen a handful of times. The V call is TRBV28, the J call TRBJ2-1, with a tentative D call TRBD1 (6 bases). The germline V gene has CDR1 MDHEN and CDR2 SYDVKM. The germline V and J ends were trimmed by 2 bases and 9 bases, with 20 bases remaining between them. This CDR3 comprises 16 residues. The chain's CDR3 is CASSLIYGRGESEQFF. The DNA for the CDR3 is TGTGCCAGCAGTTTAATCTACGGCAGGGGAGAAAGTGAGCAGTTCTTC.

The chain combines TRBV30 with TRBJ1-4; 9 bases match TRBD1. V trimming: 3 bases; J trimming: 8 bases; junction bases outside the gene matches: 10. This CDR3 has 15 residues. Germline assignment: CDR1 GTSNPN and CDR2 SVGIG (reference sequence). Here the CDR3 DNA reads TGTGCCTGGAGGGTAGGGACAGGGAGTCGGGAAAAACTGTTTTTT. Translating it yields CAWRVGTGSREKLFF.

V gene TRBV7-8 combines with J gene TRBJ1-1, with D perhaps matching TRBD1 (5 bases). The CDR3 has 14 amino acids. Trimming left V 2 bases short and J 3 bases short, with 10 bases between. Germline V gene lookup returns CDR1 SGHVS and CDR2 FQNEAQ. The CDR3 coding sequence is TGTGCCAGCAGCTTATCGACAGTTGACACTGAAGCTTTCTTT. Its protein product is CASSLSTVDTEAFF.

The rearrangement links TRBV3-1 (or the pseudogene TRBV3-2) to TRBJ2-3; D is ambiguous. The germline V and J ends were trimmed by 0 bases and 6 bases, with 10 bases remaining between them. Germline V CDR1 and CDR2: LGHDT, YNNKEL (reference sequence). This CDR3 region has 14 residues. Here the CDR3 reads CASSQDNARDTQYF. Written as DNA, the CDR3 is TGTGCCAGCAGCCAAGATAACGCGAGGGATACGCAGTATTTT.

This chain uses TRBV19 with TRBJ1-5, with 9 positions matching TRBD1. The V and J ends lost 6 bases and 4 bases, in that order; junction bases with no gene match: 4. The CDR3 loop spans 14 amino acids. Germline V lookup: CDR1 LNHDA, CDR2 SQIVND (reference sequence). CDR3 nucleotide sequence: TGTGCCAGTAGCACAGGGGGCCCTAATCAGCCCCAGCATTTT. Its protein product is CASSTGGPNQPQHF.

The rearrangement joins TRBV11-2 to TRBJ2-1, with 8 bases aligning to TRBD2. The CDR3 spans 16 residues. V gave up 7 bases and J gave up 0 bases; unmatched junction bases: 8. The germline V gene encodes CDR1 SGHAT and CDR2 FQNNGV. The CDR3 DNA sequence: TGTGCCAGCACCCTCAGGAGCGGGAGCTCCTACAATGAGCAGTTCTTC. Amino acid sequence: CASTLRSGSSYNEQFF.

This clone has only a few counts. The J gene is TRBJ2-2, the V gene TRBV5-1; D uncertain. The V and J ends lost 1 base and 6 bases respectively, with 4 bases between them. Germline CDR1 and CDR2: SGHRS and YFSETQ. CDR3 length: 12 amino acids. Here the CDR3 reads CASSLQSGELFF. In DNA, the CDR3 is TGCGCCAGCAGCTTGCAATCCGGGGAGCTGTTTTTT.

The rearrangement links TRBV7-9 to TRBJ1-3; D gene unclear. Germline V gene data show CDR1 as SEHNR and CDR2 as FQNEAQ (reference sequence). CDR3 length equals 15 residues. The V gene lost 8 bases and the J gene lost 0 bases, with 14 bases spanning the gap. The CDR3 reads CASAPPGSSGNTIYF. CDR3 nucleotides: TGTGCCAGCGCCCCCCCAGGCAGCTCTGGAAACACCATATATTTT. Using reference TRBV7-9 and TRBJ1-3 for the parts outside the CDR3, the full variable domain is DTGVSQNPRHKITKRGQNVTFRCDPISEHNRLYWYRQTLGQGPEFLTYFQNEAQLEKSRLLSDRFSAERPKGSFSTLEIQRTEQGDSAMYLCASAPPGSSGNTIYFGEGSWLTVV.

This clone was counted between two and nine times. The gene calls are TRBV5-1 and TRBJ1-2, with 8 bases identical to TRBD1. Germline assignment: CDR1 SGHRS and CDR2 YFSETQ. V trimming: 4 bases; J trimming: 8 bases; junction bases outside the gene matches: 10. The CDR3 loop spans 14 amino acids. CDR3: CASSPGQGGGGYTF. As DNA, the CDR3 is TGCGCCAGCAGCCCCGGACAGGGTGGGGGCGGCTACACCTTC.

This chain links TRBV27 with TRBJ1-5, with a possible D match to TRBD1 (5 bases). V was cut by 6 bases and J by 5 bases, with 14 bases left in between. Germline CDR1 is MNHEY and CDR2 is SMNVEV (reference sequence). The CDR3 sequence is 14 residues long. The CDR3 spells CASSPGGIDQPQHF. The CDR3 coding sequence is TGTGCCAGCAGCCCGGGGGGTATAGATCAGCCCCAGCATTTT.

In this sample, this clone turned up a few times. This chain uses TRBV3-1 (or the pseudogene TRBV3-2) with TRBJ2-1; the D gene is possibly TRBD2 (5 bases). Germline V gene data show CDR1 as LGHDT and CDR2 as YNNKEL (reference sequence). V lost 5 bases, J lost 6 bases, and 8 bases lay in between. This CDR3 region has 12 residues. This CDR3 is CASSRTSNEQFF. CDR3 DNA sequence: TGTGCCAGCAGCAGAACTAGCAATGAGCAGTTCTTC.

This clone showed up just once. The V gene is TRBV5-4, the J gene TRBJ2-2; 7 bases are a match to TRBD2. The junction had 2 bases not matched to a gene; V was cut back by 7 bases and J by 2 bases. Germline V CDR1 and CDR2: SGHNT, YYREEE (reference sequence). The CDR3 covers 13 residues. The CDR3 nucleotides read TGTGCCAGCGGGGGGGTCAACACCGGGGAGCTGTTTTTT. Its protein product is CASGGVNTGELFF. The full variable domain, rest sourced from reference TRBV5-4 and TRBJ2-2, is ETGVTQSPTHLIKTRGQQVTLRCSSQSGHNTVSWYQQALGQGPQFIFQYYREEENGRGNFPPRFSGLQFPNYSSELNVNALELDDSALYLCASGGVNTGELFFGEGSRLTVL.

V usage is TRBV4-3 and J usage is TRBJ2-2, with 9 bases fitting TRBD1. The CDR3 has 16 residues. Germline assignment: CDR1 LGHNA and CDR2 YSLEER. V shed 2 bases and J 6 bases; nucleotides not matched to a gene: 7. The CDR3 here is CASSQSGTGRAGELFF. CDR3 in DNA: TGCGCCAGCAGCCAATCCGGGACAGGGCGCGCCGGGGAGCTGTTTTTT.

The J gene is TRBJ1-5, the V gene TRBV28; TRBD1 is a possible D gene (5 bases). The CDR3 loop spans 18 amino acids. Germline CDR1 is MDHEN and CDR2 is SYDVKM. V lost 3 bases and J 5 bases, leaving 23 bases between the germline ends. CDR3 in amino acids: CASSFRPVPNRSYQPQHF. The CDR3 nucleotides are TGTGCCAGCAGTTTTCGCCCGGTCCCTAACAGGTCGTATCAGCCCCAGCATTTT.

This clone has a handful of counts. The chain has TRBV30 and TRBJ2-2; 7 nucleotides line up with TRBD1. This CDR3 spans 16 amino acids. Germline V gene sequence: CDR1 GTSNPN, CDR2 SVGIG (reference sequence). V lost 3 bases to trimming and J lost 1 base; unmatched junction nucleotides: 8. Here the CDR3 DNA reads TGTGCCTGGAGGGCACAGGGGCGCGGGAACACCGGGGAGCTGTTTTTT. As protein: CAWRAQGRGNTGELFF.

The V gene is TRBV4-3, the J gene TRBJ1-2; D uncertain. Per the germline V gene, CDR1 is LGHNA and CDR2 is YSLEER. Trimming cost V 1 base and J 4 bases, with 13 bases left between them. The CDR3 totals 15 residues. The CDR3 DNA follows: TGCGCCAGCAGCCAAGTACGTTCGGAGGGCTATGGCTACACCTTC. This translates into CASSQVRSEGYGYTF.

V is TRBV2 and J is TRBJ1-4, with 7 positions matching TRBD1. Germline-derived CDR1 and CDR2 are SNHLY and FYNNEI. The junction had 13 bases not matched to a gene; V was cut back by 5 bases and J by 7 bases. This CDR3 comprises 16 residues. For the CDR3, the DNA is TGTGCCAGCAGTCCCGCCCCAGGGGGTCGGGGTGAAAAACTGTTTTTT. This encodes CASSPAPGGRGEKLFF.

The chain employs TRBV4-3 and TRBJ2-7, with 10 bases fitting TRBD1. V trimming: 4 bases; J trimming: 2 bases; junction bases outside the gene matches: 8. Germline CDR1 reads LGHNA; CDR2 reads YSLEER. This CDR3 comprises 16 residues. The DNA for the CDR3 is TGCGCCAGCAGCCCTATCCCGGGACAGGGGACCTACGAGCAGTACTTC. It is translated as CASSPIPGQGTYEQYF.

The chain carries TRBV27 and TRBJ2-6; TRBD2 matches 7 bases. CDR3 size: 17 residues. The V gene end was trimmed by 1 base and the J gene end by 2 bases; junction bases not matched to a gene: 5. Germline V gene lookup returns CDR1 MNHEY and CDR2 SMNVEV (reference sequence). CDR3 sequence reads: CASSLFFGGAGANVLTF. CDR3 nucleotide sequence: TGTGCCAGCAGTTTATTCTTTGGGGGGGCTGGGGCCAACGTCCTGACTTTC.

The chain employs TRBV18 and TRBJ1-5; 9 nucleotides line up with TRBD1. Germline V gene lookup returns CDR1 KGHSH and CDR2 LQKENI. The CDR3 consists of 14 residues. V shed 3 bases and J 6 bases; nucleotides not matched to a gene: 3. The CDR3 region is CASSPGQGRQPQHF. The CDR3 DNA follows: TGTGCCAGCTCACCTGGACAGGGGCGTCAGCCCCAGCATTTT.

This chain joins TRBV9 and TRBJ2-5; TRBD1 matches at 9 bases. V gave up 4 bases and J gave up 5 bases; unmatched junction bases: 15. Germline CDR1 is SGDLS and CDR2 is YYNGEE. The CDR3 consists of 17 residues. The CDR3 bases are TGTGCCAGCAGCTCCGGGACAGGGCAACTACGGGGGGAGACCCAGTACTTC. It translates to CASSSGTGQLRGETQYF.